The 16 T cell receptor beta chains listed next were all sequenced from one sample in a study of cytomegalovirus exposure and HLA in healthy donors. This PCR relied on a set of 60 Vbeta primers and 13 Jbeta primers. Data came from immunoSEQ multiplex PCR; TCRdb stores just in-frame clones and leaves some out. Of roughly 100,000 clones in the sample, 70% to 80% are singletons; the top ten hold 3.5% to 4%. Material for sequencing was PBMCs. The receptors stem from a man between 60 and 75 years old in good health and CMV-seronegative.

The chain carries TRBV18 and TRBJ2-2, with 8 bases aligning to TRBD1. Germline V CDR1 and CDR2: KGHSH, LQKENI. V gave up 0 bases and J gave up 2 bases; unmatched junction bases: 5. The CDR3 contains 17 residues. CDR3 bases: TGTGCCAGCTCACCACCGGACAGGGTATTCAACACCGGGGAGCTGTTTTTT. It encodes CASSPPDRVFNTGELFF.

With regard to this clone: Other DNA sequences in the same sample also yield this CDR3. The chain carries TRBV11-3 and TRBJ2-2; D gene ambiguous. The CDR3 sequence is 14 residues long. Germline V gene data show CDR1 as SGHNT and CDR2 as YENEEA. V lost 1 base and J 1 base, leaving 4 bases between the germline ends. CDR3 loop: CASSLGLNTGELFF. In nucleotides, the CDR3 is TGTGCCAGCAGCTTAGGTCTGAACACCGGGGAGCTGTTTTTT.

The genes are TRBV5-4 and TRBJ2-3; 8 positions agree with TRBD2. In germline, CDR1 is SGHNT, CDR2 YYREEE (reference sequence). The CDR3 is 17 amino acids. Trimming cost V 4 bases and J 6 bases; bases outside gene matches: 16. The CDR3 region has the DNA TGTGCCAGCAGCCCGACCGGGACTAGTCCCGTAAGGGATACGCAGTATTTT. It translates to CASSPTGTSPVRDTQYF.

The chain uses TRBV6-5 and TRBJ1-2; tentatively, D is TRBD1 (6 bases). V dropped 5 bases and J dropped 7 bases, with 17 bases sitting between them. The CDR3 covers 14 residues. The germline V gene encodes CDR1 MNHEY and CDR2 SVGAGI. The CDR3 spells CASSPDRTSRGYTF. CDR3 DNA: TGTGCCAGCAGTCCCGACAGGACGTCTCGTGGCTACACCTTC.

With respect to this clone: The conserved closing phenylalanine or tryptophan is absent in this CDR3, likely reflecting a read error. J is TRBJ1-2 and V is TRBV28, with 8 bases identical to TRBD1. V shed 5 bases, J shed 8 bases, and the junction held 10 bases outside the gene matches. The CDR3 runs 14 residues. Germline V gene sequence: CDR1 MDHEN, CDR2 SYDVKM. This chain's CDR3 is CASSTGGKRQGYTL. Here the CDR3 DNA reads TGTGCCAGCAGTACAGGGGGAAAGCGTCAAGGCTACACCCTC.

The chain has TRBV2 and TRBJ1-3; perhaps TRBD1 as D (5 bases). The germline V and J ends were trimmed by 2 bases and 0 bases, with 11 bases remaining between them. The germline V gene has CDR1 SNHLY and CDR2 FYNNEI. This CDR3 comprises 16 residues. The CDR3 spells CASSEQYTGSGNTIYF. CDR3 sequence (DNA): TGTGCCAGCAGTGAACAGTATACAGGCTCTGGAAACACCATATATTTT.

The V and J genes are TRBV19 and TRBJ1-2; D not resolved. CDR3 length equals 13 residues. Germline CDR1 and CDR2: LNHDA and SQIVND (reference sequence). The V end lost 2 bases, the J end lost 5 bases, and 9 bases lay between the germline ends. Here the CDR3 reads CASSIRSSYGYTF. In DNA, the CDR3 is TGTGCCAGTAGTATACGGTCCTCATATGGCTACACCTTC.

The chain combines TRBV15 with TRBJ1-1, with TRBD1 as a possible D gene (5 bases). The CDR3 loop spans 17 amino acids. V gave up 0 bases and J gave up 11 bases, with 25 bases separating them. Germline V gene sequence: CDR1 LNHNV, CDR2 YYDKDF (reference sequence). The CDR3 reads CATSRERTGVGDTAAFF. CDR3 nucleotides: TGTGCCACCAGCAGAGAGCGAACGGGGGTGGGTGACACGGCGGCTTTCTTT.

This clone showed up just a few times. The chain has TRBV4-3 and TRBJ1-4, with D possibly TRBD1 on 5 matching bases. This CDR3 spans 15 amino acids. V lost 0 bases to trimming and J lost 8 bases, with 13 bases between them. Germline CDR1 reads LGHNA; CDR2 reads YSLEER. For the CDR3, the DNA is TGCGCCAGCAGCCAAGAATACAGGTTCAGGGAAAAACTGTTTTTT. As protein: CASSQEYRFREKLFF.

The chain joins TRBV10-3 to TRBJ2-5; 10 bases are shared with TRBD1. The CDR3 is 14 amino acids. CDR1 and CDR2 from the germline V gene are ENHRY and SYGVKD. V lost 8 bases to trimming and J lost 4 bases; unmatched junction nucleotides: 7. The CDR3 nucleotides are TGTGCCATCGGGAGCGGGACAGGGGCAGAGACCCAGTACTTC. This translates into CAIGSGTGAETQYF.

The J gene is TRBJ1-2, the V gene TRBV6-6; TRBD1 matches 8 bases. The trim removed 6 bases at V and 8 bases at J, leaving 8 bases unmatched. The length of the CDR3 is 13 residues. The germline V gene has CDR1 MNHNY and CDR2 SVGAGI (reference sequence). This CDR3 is CASRSSGGRGYTF. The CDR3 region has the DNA TGTGCCAGCAGGTCCTCAGGGGGCCGCGGCTACACCTTC.

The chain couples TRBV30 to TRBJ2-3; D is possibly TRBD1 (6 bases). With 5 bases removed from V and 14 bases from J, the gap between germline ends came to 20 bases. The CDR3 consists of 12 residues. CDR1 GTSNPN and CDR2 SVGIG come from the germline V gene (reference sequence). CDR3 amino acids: CAWRRTARRGYF. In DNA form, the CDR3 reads TGTGCCTGGCGCAGGACAGCCCGAAGGGGGTATTTT.

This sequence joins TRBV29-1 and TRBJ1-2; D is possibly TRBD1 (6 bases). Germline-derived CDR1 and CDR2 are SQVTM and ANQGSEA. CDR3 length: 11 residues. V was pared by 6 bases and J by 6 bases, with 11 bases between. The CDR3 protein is CSVLDSNGYTF. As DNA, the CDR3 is TGCAGCGTGTTGGACAGTAATGGCTACACCTTC. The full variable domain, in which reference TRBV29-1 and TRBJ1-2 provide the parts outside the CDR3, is SAVISQKPSRDICQRGTSLTIQCQVDSQVTMMFWYRQQPGQSLTLIATANQGSEATYESGFVIDKFPISRPNLTFSTLTVSNMSPEDSSIYLCSVLDSNGYTFGSGTRLTVV.

The CDR3 nucleotides read TGCGCCAGCAGCCAAGCCGGGGGTTGGAATGAAAAACTGTTTTTT. Translation gives CASSQAGGWNEKLFF. The rearrangement uses TRBV4-3 and TRBJ1-4, with D perhaps matching TRBD1 (5 bases). The CDR3 has 15 residues. The V and J ends lost 1 base and 5 bases respectively, with 11 bases between them. Per germline, CDR1 LGHNA and CDR2 YSLEER.

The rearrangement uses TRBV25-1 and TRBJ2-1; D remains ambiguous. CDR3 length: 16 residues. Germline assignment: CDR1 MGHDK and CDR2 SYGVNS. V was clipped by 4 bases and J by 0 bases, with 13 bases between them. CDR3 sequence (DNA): TGTGCCAGCAGTGCCCAGACATTTTCCTCCTACAATGAGCAGTTCTTC. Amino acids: CASSAQTFSSYNEQFF.

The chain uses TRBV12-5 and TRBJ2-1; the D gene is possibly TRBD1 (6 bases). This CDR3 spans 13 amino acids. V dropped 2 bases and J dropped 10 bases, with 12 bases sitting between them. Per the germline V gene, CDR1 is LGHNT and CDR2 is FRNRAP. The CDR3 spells CASGLLSGQEQFF. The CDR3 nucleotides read TGTGCTAGTGGTTTGTTATCCGGACAGGAGCAGTTCTTC.